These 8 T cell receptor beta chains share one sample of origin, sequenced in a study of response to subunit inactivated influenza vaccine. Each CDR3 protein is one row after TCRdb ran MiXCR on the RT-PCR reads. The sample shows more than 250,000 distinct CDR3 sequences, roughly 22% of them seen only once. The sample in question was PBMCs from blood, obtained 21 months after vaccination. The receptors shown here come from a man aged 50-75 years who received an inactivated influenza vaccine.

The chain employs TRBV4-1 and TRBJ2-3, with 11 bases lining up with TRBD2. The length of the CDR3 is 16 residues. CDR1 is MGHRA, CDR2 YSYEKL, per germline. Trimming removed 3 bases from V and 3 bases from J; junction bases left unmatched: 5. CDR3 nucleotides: TGCGCCAGCAGCCAGGGGTCTAGCGGGGGGACAGATACGCAGTATTTT. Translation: CASSQGSSGGTDTQYF.

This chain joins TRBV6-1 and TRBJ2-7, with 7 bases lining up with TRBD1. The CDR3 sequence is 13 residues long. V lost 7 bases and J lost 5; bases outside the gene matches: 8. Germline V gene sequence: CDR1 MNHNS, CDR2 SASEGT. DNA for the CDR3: TGTGCCAGCAAAGTGACAGGGTATAACGAGCAGTACTTC. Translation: CASKVTGYNEQYF.

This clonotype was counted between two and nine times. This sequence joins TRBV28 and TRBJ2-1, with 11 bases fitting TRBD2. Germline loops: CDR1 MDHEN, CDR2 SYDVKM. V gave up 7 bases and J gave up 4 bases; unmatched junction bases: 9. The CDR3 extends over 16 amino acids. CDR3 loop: CASTRSGTSGYNEQFF. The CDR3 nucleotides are TGTGCCAGCACTCGATCCGGGACTAGCGGATACAATGAGCAGTTCTTC.

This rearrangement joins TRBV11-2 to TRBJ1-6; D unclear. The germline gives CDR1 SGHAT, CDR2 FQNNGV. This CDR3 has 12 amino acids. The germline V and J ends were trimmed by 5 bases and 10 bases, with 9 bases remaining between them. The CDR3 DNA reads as TGTGCCAGCAGCGCCGTGGGGTCACCCCTCCACTTT. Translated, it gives CASSAVGSPLHF.

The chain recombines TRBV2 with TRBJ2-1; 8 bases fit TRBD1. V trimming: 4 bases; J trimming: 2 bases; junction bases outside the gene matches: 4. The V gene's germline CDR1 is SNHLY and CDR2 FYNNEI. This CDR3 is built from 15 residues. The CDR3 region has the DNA TGTGCCAGCAGTGGGCCGGACAGGGCCTACAATGAGCAGTTCTTC. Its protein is CASSGPDRAYNEQFF.

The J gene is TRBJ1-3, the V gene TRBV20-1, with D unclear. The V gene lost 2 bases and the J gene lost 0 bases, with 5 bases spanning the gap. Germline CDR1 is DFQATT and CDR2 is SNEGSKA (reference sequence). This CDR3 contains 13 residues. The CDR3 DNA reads TGCAGTGCTAGATATGACTCTGGAAACACCATATATTTT. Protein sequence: CSARYDSGNTIYF.

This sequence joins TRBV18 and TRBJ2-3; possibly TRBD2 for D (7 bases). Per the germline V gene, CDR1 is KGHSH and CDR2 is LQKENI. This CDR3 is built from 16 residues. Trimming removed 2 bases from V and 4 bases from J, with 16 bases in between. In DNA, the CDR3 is TGTGCCAGCTCACCATTTTCGGGGGGCGCTTCAGATACGCAGTATTTT. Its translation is CASSPFSGGASDTQYF. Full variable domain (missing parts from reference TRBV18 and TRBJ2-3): NAGVMQNPRHLVRRRGQEARLRCSPMKGHSHVYWYRQLPEEGLKFMVYLQKENIIDESGMPKERFSAEFPKEGPSILRIQQVVRGDSAAYFCASSPFSGGASDTQYFGPGTRLTVL.

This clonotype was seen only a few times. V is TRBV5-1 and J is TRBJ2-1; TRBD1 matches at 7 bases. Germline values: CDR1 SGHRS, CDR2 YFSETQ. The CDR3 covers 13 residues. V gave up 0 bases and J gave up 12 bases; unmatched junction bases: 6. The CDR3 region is CASSLVGQALQFF. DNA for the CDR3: TGCGCCAGCAGCTTGGTTGGACAGGCGTTGCAGTTCTTC.